This T cell receptor beta chain was identified in a study of T-cell memory formation after mild COVID-19. The overall study: Each donor largely had its own TCR clusters. General study findings and limits: Clones shrinking from day 15 to 85 showed even CD4/CD8 mixes; later expanders tilted CD4+.

CDR1 SGHRS and CDR2 YFSETQ come from the germline V gene. CDR3 length: 14 amino acids. With 4 bases clipped from V and 9 bases from J, the junction kept 10 bases outside the gene matches. With regard to this clonotype: What it binds is unknown.

TCRdb reprocessed the 5' RACE reads with MiXCR, giving one entry per CDR3 protein. The sample yields 400,000 or so distinct CDR3 sequences, around 20% seen once. This TCR was sampled from an adult woman who had mild COVID-19 (a few samples of this study predate the infection). Cell type and time point are not known. Source material: PBMCs or a T cell subset sorted from them (not recorded which). V is TRBV5-1 and J is TRBJ2-1; TRBD1 matches at 7 bases. The CDR3 nucleotides read TGCGCCAGCAGCACTGCTCAGGGGGTACGTGAGCAGTTCTTC. Its translation is CASSTAQGVREQFF.